The 30 T cell receptor beta chains below come from one sample, sequenced in a study of response to subunit inactivated influenza vaccine. TCRdb fed the RT-PCR reads into MiXCR, producing one record per CDR3 protein. The top ten hold 8% to 13% of the sample, which has around 570,000 distinct CDR3 sequences, about 11% seen once. A further study also used this sample, focusing on T cells expressing NK-cell markers. As that report states: Template switching by 5'RACE with UMIs generated the TCR beta cDNA.

The sequenced sample was PBMCs from blood, obtained on the day of vaccination. The receptors shown here come from a man between 45 and 60 years old who received an inactivated influenza vaccine.

This clonotype has a handful of counts. The chain joins TRBV7-6 to TRBJ1-1; D gene ambiguous. CDR3 size: 13 residues. The V end was cut by 4 bases, the J end by 5 bases, with 11 bases between. CDR1 and CDR2 from the germline V gene are SGHVS and FNYEAQ. The CDR3 bases are TGTGCCAGCAGCTCGGAGAGGGCGACTGAAGCTTTCTTT. Amino acids: CASSSERATEAFF.

This clonotype has ten or more counts. The chain couples TRBV7-8 to TRBJ2-1; no reliable D call. Trimming shortened V by 3 bases and J by 4 bases, and 19 bases separated the two germline ends. The CDR3 is 17 amino acids. Germline CDR1 SGHVS, CDR2 FQNEAQ. The DNA of the CDR3 is TGTGCCAGCAGCTTTCCGGCAGCCAGAACCCAATACAATGAGCAGTTCTTC. This sequence encodes CASSFPAARTQYNEQFF.

In its sample, this clonotype was seen a few times. The rearrangement uses TRBV12-3 or TRBV12-4 and TRBJ2-2; D not certain. There are 13 residues in the CDR3. With 11 bases removed from V and 3 bases from J, the gap between germline ends came to 13 bases. The chain's CDR3 is CAVQFTDTGELFF. The CDR3 DNA follows: TGTGCCGTACAGTTCACCGACACCGGGGAGCTGTTTTTT.

In its sample, this clonotype was seen a few times. The chain combines TRBV11-2 with TRBJ2-1; TRBD2 aligns across 9 bases. Germline V gives CDR1 SGHAT, CDR2 FQNNGV. The CDR3 extends over 18 amino acids. Trimming removed 5 bases from V and 4 bases from J; junction bases left unmatched: 15. CDR3 sequence (DNA): TGTGCCAGCAGCCCCAAGGGGAGCGGGAGGAAATATTACAATGAGCAGTTCTTC. It translates to CASSPKGSGRKYYNEQFF. Complete variable domain (other parts from reference TRBV11-2 and TRBJ2-1): EAGVAQSPRYKIIEKRQSVAFWCNPISGHATLYWYQQILGQGPKLLIQFQNNGVVDDSQLPKDRFSAERLKGVDSTLKIQPAKLEDSAVYLCASSPKGSGRKYYNEQFFGPGTRLTVL.

This clonotype was recorded a few times. The chain recombines TRBV4-2 with TRBJ2-3; TRBD1 matches at 7 bases. V trimming: 2 bases; J trimming: 4 bases; junction bases outside the gene matches: 15. Germline values: CDR1 LGHNA, CDR2 YNFKEQ. The CDR3 consists of 18 residues. DNA for the CDR3: TGTGCCAGCAGCCAATACGATCGAGGGGGCTCCTGGGCAGATACGCAGTATTTT. It translates to CASSQYDRGGSWADTQYF.

The chain joins TRBV7-2 to TRBJ2-7, with 9 bases identical to TRBD2. Unmatched junction bases numbered 8, after V lost 1 base and J lost 7 bases. From germline, CDR1 is SGHTA and CDR2 FQGNSA. The CDR3 totals 15 residues. The CDR3 DNA is TGTGCCAGCAGCTTAGGTGCTAGCGGGGTGAGGGAGCAGTACTTC. It is translated as CASSLGASGVREQYF.

The chain uses TRBV15 and TRBJ2-1; D remains ambiguous. The CDR3 extends over 16 amino acids. Deletions cut 3 bases from V and 0 bases from J, with 12 bases between. The V gene's germline CDR1 is LNHNV and CDR2 YYDKDF (reference sequence). CDR3 sequence: CATSRQIFSSYNEQFF. Here the CDR3 DNA reads TGTGCCACCAGCAGGCAAATTTTTAGCTCCTACAATGAGCAGTTCTTC.

This chain links TRBV7-9 with TRBJ2-5; D uncertain. The CDR3 totals 11 residues. V lost 7 bases to trimming and J lost 5 bases, with 8 bases between them. Germline V lookup: CDR1 SEHNR, CDR2 FQNEAQ (reference sequence). The CDR3: CASTAGETQYF. The CDR3 DNA sequence: TGTGCCAGCACCGCCGGCGAGACCCAGTACTTC. The full variable domain, completed using reference TRBV7-9 and TRBJ2-5, is DTGVSQNPRHKITKRGQNVTFRCDPISEHNRLYWYRQTLGQGPEFLTYFQNEAQLEKSRLLSDRFSAERPKGSFSTLEIQRTEQGDSAMYLCASTAGETQYFGPGTRLLVL.

V usage is TRBV27 and J usage is TRBJ2-3; TRBD1 is a possible D gene (7 bases). CDR1 is MNHEY and CDR2 is SMNVEV in the germline V gene (reference sequence). Trimming took off 7 bases at V and 5 bases at J, with 19 bases between the two ends. The CDR3 sequence is 15 residues long. The CDR3 loop reads CASTLTGRYEDTQYF. As DNA, the CDR3 is TGTGCCAGCACCCTGACAGGGAGGTATGAAGATACGCAGTATTTT.

This clonotype was picked up a small number of times. The rearrangement links TRBV5-1 to TRBJ2-2, with 9 bases matching TRBD1. The CDR3 sequence is 16 residues long. CDR1 is SGHRS, CDR2 YFSETQ, per germline. V lost 2 bases, J lost 3 bases, and 5 bases stayed unmatched. The CDR3 sequence is CASSLTGGAYTGELFF. CDR3 DNA sequence: TGCGCCAGCAGCTTAACAGGGGGCGCGTACACCGGGGAGCTGTTTTTT.

The chain combines TRBV11-2 with TRBJ2-3; TRBD2 matches at 8 bases. Trimming at V came to 5 bases and at J to 10 bases, leaving 17 bases not matched to a gene. Germline-derived CDR1 and CDR2 are SGHAT and FQNNGV. CDR3 size: 16 residues. The CDR3 DNA reads as TGTGCCAGCAGCCCCACTGAGGGCCAGGGGACTAGATCGCAGTATTTT. It specifies CASSPTEGQGTRSQYF.

This clonotype was detected a few times. This chain connects TRBV18 to TRBJ2-2; 8 positions match TRBD1. This CDR3 has 16 residues. Germline V gene sequence: CDR1 KGHSH, CDR2 LQKENI. V gave up 3 bases and J gave up 1 base; unmatched junction bases: 4. In nucleotides, the CDR3 is TGTGCCAGCTCACCTTCCGGGACAGGGAACACCGGGGAGCTGTTTTTT. Its protein is CASSPSGTGNTGELFF.

The chain uses TRBV6-5 and TRBJ1-2; no reliable D call. Between the trimmed V and J ends, which lost 2 bases and 4 bases, there was a span of 11 bases. Germline V CDR1 and CDR2: MNHEY, SVGAGI. The CDR3 contains 14 residues. The CDR3 DNA follows: TGTGCCAGCAGTTACGGGTTAGGAATCTATGGCTACACCTTC. Encoded protein: CASSYGLGIYGYTF.

The sample holds a few counts of this clonotype. The chain couples TRBV20-1 to TRBJ1-2; D call uncertain. Germline V lookup: CDR1 DFQATT, CDR2 SNEGSKA (reference sequence). This CDR3 comprises 12 residues. The ends were cut back, 5 bases at V and 5 bases at J, with 12 bases in the middle. In DNA, the CDR3 is TGCAGTGCTGTAGACGGAAATTATGGCTACACCTTC. Translated: CSAVDGNYGYTF.

This clonotype was seen a few times. The chain couples TRBV3-1 to TRBJ2-5; 10 positions match TRBD1. Germline V gene data show CDR1 as LGHDT and CDR2 as YNNKEL (reference sequence). V lost 0 bases to trimming and J lost 5 bases; unmatched junction nucleotides: 3. The length of the CDR3 is 15 residues. CDR3 region: CASSQDGTGAETQYF. CDR3 nucleotide sequence: TGTGCCAGCAGCCAAGATGGGACAGGGGCGGAGACCCAGTACTTC.

This clonotype appeared a few times. V and J are TRBV7-6 and TRBJ1-1; D is possibly TRBD1 (6 bases). V lost 4 bases, J lost 5 bases, and 23 bases lay in between. The CDR3 consists of 17 residues. CDR1 is SGHVS, CDR2 FNYEAQ, per germline. CDR3 in amino acids: CASSSRPRGGLGTEAFF. The CDR3 DNA sequence: TGTGCCAGCAGCTCTCGACCCCGGGGGGGGCTGGGTACTGAAGCTTTCTTT.

There are a few counts of this clonotype. This sequence joins TRBV20-1 and TRBJ2-3; D not resolved. Germline assignment: CDR1 DFQATT and CDR2 SNEGSKA (reference sequence). This CDR3 is 14 amino acids long. V lost 6 bases, J lost 1 base, and 14 bases lay in between. The CDR3 protein is CSAEGRSGTDTQYF. Written as DNA, the CDR3 is TGCAGTGCGGAAGGAAGGAGCGGCACAGATACGCAGTATTTT.

This clonotype was recorded a few times. The chain combines TRBV3-1 with TRBJ2-7; TRBD1 or TRBD2 may be the D gene (5 bases each). Germline V gene lookup returns CDR1 LGHDT and CDR2 YNNKEL (reference sequence). V lost 6 bases, J lost 0 bases, and 15 bases lay in between. The CDR3 sequence is 15 residues long. In DNA form, the CDR3 reads TGTGCCAGCAGGCATTCGATCGGGGCCTCCTACGAGCAGTACTTC. Its protein product is CASRHSIGASYEQYF.

V gene TRBV10-2 combines with J gene TRBJ2-2; 7 nucleotides line up with TRBD1. The V and J ends lost 7 bases and 3 bases, in that order; junction bases with no gene match: 8. Germline V gene sequence: CDR1 WSHSY, CDR2 SAAADI. The CDR3 runs to 15 residues. As DNA, the CDR3 is TGCGCCAGCAAAGGGGGCGTCAAGTACACCGGGGAGCTGTTTTTT. Protein sequence: CASKGGVKYTGELFF.

V gene TRBV6-5 combines with J gene TRBJ2-5; perhaps TRBD1 as D (6 bases). The DNA end lines up better with TRBJ2-3; the J call may be wrong. The CDR3 runs to 13 residues. The germline gives CDR1 MNHEY, CDR2 SVGAGI. CDR3 coding DNA: TGTGCCAGCAGTTACGACAGGAGAGATACGCAGTATTTT. It is translated as CASSYDRRDTQYF.

Only a few counts were recorded for this clonotype. The gene calls are TRBV2 and TRBJ2-7; the match to TRBD2 covers 7 bases. The germline gives CDR1 SNHLY, CDR2 FYNNEI. The J segment lost 3 bases and the V segment lost 10 bases, leaving 6 bases of the junction unmatched. The CDR3 contains 12 residues. The CDR3 DNA is TGTGCCATGGGGAGGGCACTCTACGAGCAGTACTTC. Its protein product is CAMGRALYEQYF.

In its sample, this clonotype was seen many times. The chain carries TRBV29-1 and TRBJ2-3; D remains unclear. The germline V gene encodes CDR1 SQVTM and CDR2 ANQGSEA. Between the trimmed V and J ends, which lost 4 bases and 6 bases, there was a span of 14 bases. The CDR3 is 13 residues long. The CDR3 is CSVAAGFRDTQYF. The CDR3 DNA reads as TGCAGCGTTGCGGCAGGCTTCAGGGATACGCAGTATTTT.

This clonotype appeared a few times. This CDR3 reads CASSQGAFTDTQYF. The CDR3 region has the DNA TGTGCCAGCAGCCAAGGAGCATTCACAGATACGCAGTATTTT. The chain has TRBV3-1 and TRBJ2-3; no reliable D call. CDR1 is LGHDT, CDR2 YNNKEL, per germline (reference sequence). The ends were cut back, 1 base at V and 2 bases at J, with 7 bases in the middle. CDR3 length equals 14 residues.

This chain links TRBV12-3 or TRBV12-4 with TRBJ1-5, with 10 bases lining up with TRBD1. This CDR3 is 15 amino acids long. V was clipped by 6 bases and J by 4 bases; unmatched bases: 6. CDR3 coding DNA: TGTGCCAGCAGACAGACAGGGGGCCAGAATCAGCCCCAGCATTTT. Its protein product is CASRQTGGQNQPQHF.

This clonotype was detected only a few times. The V and J genes are TRBV4-2 and TRBJ2-7; 8 positions agree with TRBD1. Germline V CDR1 and CDR2: LGHNA, YNFKEQ. With V trimmed by 3 bases and J by 0 bases, 4 bases remained unmatched. The CDR3 is made up of 15 amino acids. Written as DNA, the CDR3 is TGTGCCAGCAGCCAGGAGGACAGGGTCTCCTACGAGCAGTACTTC. It encodes CASSQEDRVSYEQYF.

This clonotype appeared a few times. This rearrangement joins TRBV12-3 or TRBV12-4 to TRBJ2-7, with D tentatively TRBD2 (5 bases). Trimming stripped 3 bases from V and 5 bases from J, with 8 bases between. The CDR3 is made up of 12 amino acids. This chain's CDR3 is CASSFWGDEQYF. The DNA of the CDR3 is TGTGCCAGCAGTTTTTGGGGAGACGAGCAGTACTTC.

The chain recombines TRBV20-1 with TRBJ1-6; D uncertain. V was pared by 3 bases and J by 5 bases, with 14 bases between. The CDR3 has 15 amino acids. Germline V gene lookup returns CDR1 DFQATT and CDR2 SNEGSKA (reference sequence). This CDR3 reads CSASEGGKDNSPLHF. CDR3 DNA sequence: TGCAGTGCTAGTGAGGGCGGAAAGGATAATTCACCCCTCCACTTT.

This clonotype has just a few counts. The J gene is TRBJ2-1, the V gene TRBV4-2; 10 bases agree with TRBD2. V lost 4 bases to trimming and J lost 0 bases; unmatched junction nucleotides: 9. The germline CDR1 and CDR2 sequences are LGHNA and YNFKEQ. The CDR3 sequence is 18 residues long. The CDR3 DNA reads as TGTGCCAGCAGCCCCCTACTAGCGGGGTGGAGCTCCTACAATGAGCAGTTCTTC. It is translated as CASSPLLAGWSSYNEQFF.

This clonotype appeared a single time. The chain combines TRBV7-9 with TRBJ1-2; D is perhaps TRBD1 (6 bases). CDR3 size: 13 residues. Germline V lookup: CDR1 SEHNR, CDR2 FQNEAQ (reference sequence). Trimming removed 4 bases from V and 4 bases from J, with 10 bases in between. The CDR3 DNA reads TGTGCCAGCAGCTCAGGGGCTATCTATGGCTACACCTTC. Translation gives CASSSGAIYGYTF.

The J gene is TRBJ1-5, the V gene TRBV21-1. TRBV21-1 is reported as a pseudogene. The CDR3 is made up of 13 amino acids. CDR3 bases: TGTGCCAGCAGCAAGGCTGTAAGTCAGCCCCAGCATTTT. This codes for CASSKAVSQPQHF.